The 31 T cell receptor beta chains reported below all come from one sample, sequenced in a study of blood T cells in healthy people across ages. With a J-beta primer mix and a sample-barcoded 5' primer, a second PCR ran 7 to 11 cycles. Each CDR3 protein gets one entry after TCRdb re-called the 5' RACE reads with MiXCR. The sample contains over a million distinct CDR3 sequences, more than 40% of which appear only once. Source material: blood. The receptors stem from a woman aged 55-69 years in good health.

V is TRBV6-5 and J is TRBJ2-3; the D is unclear. Trimming cost V 7 bases and J 0 bases, with 8 bases left between them. Germline values: CDR1 MNHEY, CDR2 SVGAGI. CDR3 length: 13 amino acids. CDR3 loop: CASKGSSTDTQYF. CDR3 DNA: TGTGCCAGCAAAGGATCTAGCACAGATACGCAGTATTTT.

The CDR3 loop is CASSAPGERSSYEQYF. Here the CDR3 DNA reads TGTGCCAGCAGTGCACCGGGGGAACGGAGCTCCTACGAGCAGTACTTC. The rearrangement uses TRBV28 and TRBJ2-7; D perhaps matches TRBD2 (6 bases). Trimming stripped 5 bases from V and 0 bases from J, with 17 bases between. The CDR3 is made up of 16 amino acids. Germline CDR1 reads MDHEN; CDR2 reads SYDVKM.

The V and J genes are TRBV20-1 and TRBJ2-4; 12 bases are a match to TRBD1. The J call is uncertain, as TRBJ2-5 better fits the DNA end. The CDR3 loop spans 15 amino acids. Germline loops: CDR1 DFQATT, CDR2 SNEGSKA (reference sequence). The CDR3 bases are TGCAGTGCTAGCCGGGACAGGGGGCTCGGAGAGACCCAGTACTTC. This gives the protein CSASRDRGLGETQYF.

In this sample, this clonotype turned up a few times. The V call is TRBV3-1, the J call TRBJ2-1; D gene ambiguous. The length of the CDR3 is 13 residues. Trimming removed 3 bases from V and 10 bases from J, with 13 bases in between. CDR1 is LGHDT and CDR2 is YNNKEL in the germline V gene (reference sequence). This chain's CDR3 is CASSQAPLSEQFF. CDR3 sequence (DNA): TGTGCCAGCAGCCAGGCCCCCCTTTCGGAGCAGTTCTTC.

V and J are TRBV5-6 and TRBJ2-1; the D is unclear. The CDR3 runs to 13 residues. CDR1 is SGHDT, CDR2 YYEEEE, per germline. Deletions cut 4 bases from V and 10 bases from J, with 15 bases between. The CDR3 loop reads CASSPAAPWEQFF. DNA for the CDR3: TGTGCCAGCAGCCCGGCGGCCCCCTGGGAGCAGTTCTTC. Based on the CDR3 plus reference TRBV5-6 and TRBJ2-1, the full variable domain is DAGVTQSPTHLIKTRGQQVTLRCSPKSGHDTVSWYQQALGQGPQFIFQYYEEEERQRGNFPDRFSGHQFPNYSSELNVNALLLGDSALYLCASSPAAPWEQFFGPGTRLTVL.

This CDR3 is CATTTGSNSPLHF. The CDR3 DNA sequence: TGTGCCACAACGACAGGGAGTAATTCACCCCTCCACTTT. The chain combines TRBV27 with TRBJ1-6; 7 bases match TRBD1. This CDR3 has 13 residues. CDR1 and CDR2 (germline): MNHEY, SMNVEV (reference sequence). The junction had 6 bases not matched to a gene; V was cut back by 10 bases and J by 6 bases.

This clonotype was detected only a few times. The chain carries TRBV27 and TRBJ1-1; 7 positions agree with TRBD1. V shed 0 bases, J shed 4 bases, and the junction held 8 bases outside the gene matches. Looked up from germline, CDR1 is MNHEY and CDR2 is SMNVEV (reference sequence). This CDR3 contains 16 residues. The CDR3 DNA sequence: TGTGCCAGCAGTTTATCCGCAACAGGGGTTGGCACTGAAGCTTTCTTT. This translates into CASSLSATGVGTEAFF.

This clonotype was seen more than once but under ten times. The chain is built from TRBV15 and TRBJ2-1, with 8 bases that match TRBD2. Per germline, CDR1 LNHNV and CDR2 YYDKDF (reference sequence). Trimming cost V 4 bases and J 8 bases; bases outside gene matches: 13. There are 16 residues in the CDR3. The CDR3 DNA reads TGTGCCACCAGCAACAGACGTGCCGGGACTAGGTATGAGCAGTTCTTC. Translated, it gives CATSNRRAGTRYEQFF.

The chain combines TRBV10-3 with TRBJ2-3, with D perhaps matching TRBD1 (5 bases). In germline, CDR1 is ENHRY, CDR2 SYGVKD. Trimming stripped 3 bases from V and 0 bases from J, with 13 bases between. The CDR3 is made up of 16 amino acids. The CDR3 reads CAISDLLRQSTDTQYF. CDR3 sequence (DNA): TGTGCCATCAGTGATTTATTGAGACAGAGCACAGATACGCAGTATTTT.

This clonotype was detected ten times or more. The CDR3 loop is CASSPFGTEAFF. The DNA for the CDR3 is TGTGCCAGCAGCCCTTTTGGAACTGAAGCTTTCTTT. The chain links TRBV3-1 to TRBJ1-1; no firm D call. Germline lookup yields CDR1 LGHDT and CDR2 YNNKEL (reference sequence). This CDR3 region has 12 residues. Trimming took 4 bases from V and 5 from J, leaving 8 bases between them.

The chain carries TRBV28 and TRBJ2-4, with a tentative D call TRBD1 (6 bases). The CDR3 consists of 16 residues. The V gene's germline CDR1 is MDHEN and CDR2 SYDVKM. V lost 5 bases, J lost 6 bases, and 20 bases lay in between. The CDR3 loop is CASSRHRAGAGNIQYF. The CDR3 nucleotides are TGTGCCAGCAGTCGCCACAGGGCTGGGGCAGGAAACATTCAGTACTTC.

The V call is TRBV3-1, the J call TRBJ2-3, with D hard to call. Trimming removed 4 bases at V and 0 bases at J, with 11 bases between. CDR3 length: 15 residues. Germline V gene sequence: CDR1 LGHDT, CDR2 YNNKEL (reference sequence). DNA of the CDR3: TGTGCCAGCAGCCGGGGATCCGCTAGCACAGATACGCAGTATTTT. This codes for CASSRGSASTDTQYF.

This clonotype was observed a few times. The V and J genes are TRBV7-2 and TRBJ2-3; TRBD2 agrees at 12 bases. V lost 5 bases and J lost 3; bases outside the gene matches: 6. CDR1 is SGHTA, CDR2 FQGNSA, per germline. The CDR3 consists of 16 residues. CDR3 nucleotides: TGTGCCAGCAGCGGCACTAGCGGGAGGACGACAGATACGCAGTATTTT. Translated, it gives CASSGTSGRTTDTQYF.

This clonotype was recorded a few times. The chain recombines TRBV29-1 with TRBJ1-5, with D maybe TRBD1 (6 bases). V lost 4 bases and J lost 4, with 11 bases in between. The CDR3 runs 13 residues. CDR1 is SQVTM, CDR2 ANQGSEA, per germline. The CDR3 nucleotides read TGCAGCGTTGGGGGGGCAGGGAATCAGCCCCAGCATTTT. Encoded protein: CSVGGAGNQPQHF.

In this sample, this clonotype turned up a few times. This rearrangement joins TRBV7-8 to TRBJ2-7; 11 nucleotides match TRBD1. Germline assignment: CDR1 SGHVS and CDR2 FQNEAQ. This CDR3 comprises 14 residues. The V segment lost 5 bases and the J segment 4 bases; nucleotides outside the gene matches: 4. This CDR3 reads CASSRTGGGYEQYF. CDR3 DNA sequence: TGTGCCAGCAGCCGGACAGGGGGCGGGTACGAGCAGTACTTC.

This clonotype was counted a few times. The chain is built from TRBV10-1 and TRBJ2-5, with 7 nucleotides matching TRBD2. Germline CDR1 WNHNN, CDR2 SYGVQD (reference sequence). CDR3 size: 15 residues. Trimming at V came to 7 bases and at J to 2 bases, leaving 10 bases not matched to a gene. CDR3 sequence: CASTPGGLGQETQYF. The CDR3 coding sequence is TGCGCCAGCACCCCGGGGGGTCTCGGACAAGAGACCCAGTACTTC.

V is TRBV10-3 and J is TRBJ2-7; the D gene is possibly TRBD2 (5 bases). Germline V gene lookup returns CDR1 ENHRY and CDR2 SYGVKD. The CDR3 sequence is 17 residues long. V was cut by 6 bases and J by 0 bases, with 21 bases left in between. The DNA of the CDR3 is TGTGCCATCAGGGGAGCCTCTGGTGGGTTGAGCTCCTACGAGCAGTACTTC. Translation gives CAIRGASGGLSSYEQYF.

The chain carries TRBV7-9 and TRBJ1-2; tentative D call: TRBD1 (6 bases). The germline gives CDR1 SEHNR, CDR2 FQNEAQ (reference sequence). Trimming left V 1 base short and J 2 bases short, with 8 bases between. The CDR3 is 14 residues long. CDR3 sequence: CASSLEGENYGYTF. The CDR3 nucleotides read TGTGCCAGCAGCTTAGAGGGGGAGAACTATGGCTACACCTTC.

This clonotype turned up a few times. CDR3 amino acids: CASSLDSGRAGYEQYF. Written as DNA, the CDR3 is TGCGCCAGCAGCTTGGATAGCGGGAGGGCCGGCTACGAGCAGTACTTC. The chain carries TRBV5-1 and TRBJ2-7; TRBD2 agrees at 11 bases. CDR1 is SGHRS and CDR2 is YFSETQ in the germline V gene. After removal of 0 bases from V and 3 bases from J, the junction contained 5 bases not matched to a gene. There are 16 residues in the CDR3.

This clonotype was recorded a few times. The chain carries TRBV5-1 and TRBJ2-5; D may be TRBD1 (6 bases). This CDR3 has 14 amino acids. Germline lookup yields CDR1 SGHRS and CDR2 YFSETQ. The V and J ends lost 4 bases and 3 bases respectively, with 13 bases between them. The CDR3 bases are TGCGCCAGCAGCGGTGGAAGACAGGAAGAGACCCAGTACTTC. This gives the protein CASSGGRQEETQYF.

This clonotype has more than one count but fewer than ten. The chain recombines TRBV29-1 with TRBJ2-7, with D tentatively TRBD2 (5 bases). Per germline, CDR1 SQVTM and CDR2 ANQGSEA. The CDR3 is 12 amino acids. The V gene lost 7 bases and the J gene lost 0 bases, with 10 bases spanning the gap. Here the CDR3 reads CSAGLGSYEQYF. The CDR3 region has the DNA TGCAGCGCTGGACTTGGCTCCTACGAGCAGTACTTC.

There are many counts of this clonotype. The chain recombines TRBV27 with TRBJ2-7; D is undetermined. CDR3 length equals 12 residues. CDR1 and CDR2 from the germline V gene are MNHEY and SMNVEV (reference sequence). V lost 5 bases and J lost 4, with 9 bases in between. The CDR3, as DNA: TGTGCCAGCAGTATGGACGGTTACGAGCAGTACTTC. Its protein is CASSMDGYEQYF.

This rearrangement joins TRBV2 to TRBJ1-2; D is possibly TRBD1 (6 bases). The CDR3 totals 15 residues. Germline lookup yields CDR1 SNHLY and CDR2 FYNNEI. V was clipped by 2 bases and J by 2 bases, with 12 bases between them. CDR3 sequence reads: CASSEIGQSNYGYTF. The CDR3 region has the DNA TGTGCCAGCAGTGAAATAGGACAGAGCAACTATGGCTACACCTTC.

This clonotype was observed a few times. The chain uses TRBV20-1 and TRBJ1-2; D call uncertain. Germline V gives CDR1 DFQATT, CDR2 SNEGSKA (reference sequence). Trimming stripped 3 bases from V and 8 bases from J, with 7 bases between. This CDR3 spans 10 amino acids. In DNA form, the CDR3 reads TGCAGTGCTAGTGACCCCGGCTACACCTTC. Translation: CSASDPGYTF.

The J gene is TRBJ2-1, the V gene TRBV23-1; D tentatively reads TRBD1 or TRBD2 (6 bases each). TRBV23-1 is annotated as an ORF whose role is uncertain. V lost 2 bases and J 9 bases, leaving 23 bases between the germline ends. CDR3 length equals 17 residues. The DNA for the CDR3 is TGCGCCAGCAGTCAAGGGGGGCTCCAGGGTATCATTCCTGAGCAGTTCTTC. Amino acids: CASSQGGLQGIIPEQFF.

The V and J genes are TRBV30 and TRBJ1-1; D not certain. Trimming cost V 1 base and J 3 bases, with 6 bases left between them. Germline V gene data show CDR1 as GTSNPN and CDR2 as SVGIG (reference sequence). This CDR3 comprises 12 residues. The CDR3 is CAWSDRDTEAFF. The CDR3 DNA is TGTGCCTGGAGTGATAGGGACACTGAAGCTTTCTTT.

This clonotype occurred a few times. V is TRBV7-7 and J is TRBJ2-5; the match to TRBD2 covers 11 bases. Looked up from germline, CDR1 is SSHAT and CDR2 is FNYEAQ (reference sequence). The CDR3 spans 19 residues. Trimming at V came to 1 base and at J to 1 base, leaving 11 bases not matched to a gene. CDR3 loop: CASSLVAAPGLAVQETQYF. In DNA, the CDR3 is TGTGCCAGCAGCTTAGTAGCCGCTCCGGGACTAGCGGTCCAAGAGACCCAGTACTTC.

In its sample, this clonotype was seen a few times. V is TRBV2 and J is TRBJ2-7, with unresolved D. CDR3 length: 13 amino acids. The V end was cut by 7 bases, the J end by 0 bases, with 10 bases between. Germline V lookup: CDR1 SNHLY, CDR2 FYNNEI. The CDR3 DNA is TGTGCCAGCACTAAGGTGGACTCCTACGAGCAGTACTTC. It is translated as CASTKVDSYEQYF.

A note on this clonotype: A clone one base away is much larger, so this may be a read error. The chain carries TRBV10-2 and TRBJ1-2, with 7 nucleotides matching TRBD1. V lost 2 bases and J lost 4; bases outside the gene matches: 10. Per germline, CDR1 WSHSY and CDR2 SAAADI. This CDR3 is 16 amino acids long. The CDR3 spells CASSEAGTAGSYGYTF. CDR3 coding DNA: TGCGCCAGCAGTGAGGCCGGGACAGCAGGGAGCTATGGCTACACCTTC.

In this sample, this clonotype turned up once. The chain links TRBV20-1 to TRBJ2-3; the match to TRBD2 covers 9 bases. This CDR3 comprises 16 residues. Trimming removed 0 bases from V and 2 bases from J; junction bases left unmatched: 6. From germline, CDR1 is DFQATT and CDR2 SNEGSKA (reference sequence). Written as DNA, the CDR3 is TGCAGTGCTAGAGATATGGCGGGGGGGGACACAGATACGCAGTATTTT. It specifies CSARDMAGGDTDTQYF.

The chain is built from TRBV30 and TRBJ1-2; possible D gene TRBD1, 6 bases. Trimming removed 3 bases from V and 2 bases from J, with 10 bases in between. The germline V gene encodes CDR1 GTSNPN and CDR2 SVGIG (reference sequence). CDR3 length equals 13 residues. The CDR3 sequence: CAWRGGLNYGYTF. DNA of the CDR3: TGTGCCTGGAGAGGGGGTTTAAACTATGGCTACACCTTC.